The next 27 T cell receptor beta chains were all read from a single sample in a study of T cell responses to AZD1222 COVID-19 vaccine. The method was immunoSEQ multiplex PCR; TCRdb's version includes in-frame clones alone and lacks a portion of them. Of more than 50,000 clones in the sample, around 80% were seen once. This specimen consisted of peripheral blood, obtained on day 0 of AZD1222 vaccination. The source of these receptors is an adult in good health.

The chain has TRBV2 and TRBJ2-3, with 9 bases identical to TRBD2. Germline lookup yields CDR1 SNHLY and CDR2 FYNNEI. This CDR3 is built from 15 residues. Germline trimming cut 1 base from V and 3 bases from J; bases unmatched to any gene: 2. The CDR3 region has the DNA TGTGCCAGCAGTGAAGGGCTAGCGGGGACAGATACGCAGTATTTT. Translating it yields CASSEGLAGTDTQYF.

V gene TRBV7-6 combines with J gene TRBJ2-1; D unclear. The CDR3 length is 16 residues. CDR1 and CDR2 (germline): SGHVS, FNYEAQ. V lost 2 bases to trimming and J lost 6 bases, with 17 bases between them. CDR3 sequence reads: CASSLSRERWINEQFF. The CDR3 nucleotides read TGTGCCAGCAGCTTATCTCGCGAACGGTGGATCAATGAGCAGTTCTTC.

The gene calls are TRBV6-2 or TRBV6-3 and TRBJ2-2; D call uncertain. Germline values: CDR1 MNHEY, CDR2 SVGEGT. V was clipped by 5 bases and J by 6 bases, with 1 base between them. This CDR3 is built from 10 residues. Here the CDR3 reads CASSPGELFF. For the CDR3, the DNA is TGTGCCAGCAGTCCCGGGGAGCTGTTTTTT.

This sequence joins TRBV7-9 and TRBJ2-3; 7 bases agree with TRBD2. Germline V gives CDR1 SEHNR, CDR2 FQNEAQ (reference sequence). The ends lost 7 bases at V and 2 bases at J; junction bases unmatched: 9. The CDR3 runs to 15 residues. The CDR3 region is CASTGASGNTDTQYF. CDR3 DNA: TGTGCCAGCACCGGGGCTAGCGGCAACACAGATACGCAGTATTTT.

This clone was recorded a few times. This rearrangement joins TRBV6-2 or TRBV6-3 to TRBJ2-7, with a possible D match to TRBD2 (6 bases). Per germline, CDR1 MNHEY and CDR2 SVGEGT. The CDR3 length is 16 residues. V gave up 5 bases and J gave up 0 bases, with 17 bases separating them. CDR3: CASSTMTRASSYEQYV. CDR3 in DNA: TGTGCCAGCAGTACGATGACTAGGGCGAGCTCCTACGAGCAGTACGTC.

The chain joins TRBV5-8 to TRBJ1-3; D is undetermined. The CDR3 is 17 residues long. CDR1 is SGHTS and CDR2 is YDEGEE in the germline V gene. V was pared by 2 bases and J by 0 bases, with 15 bases between. The CDR3 here is CASSFGGVTPSGNTIYF. The CDR3 DNA sequence: TGTGCCAGCAGCTTTGGTGGGGTTACTCCCTCTGGAAACACCATATATTTT.

This chain links TRBV3-1 (or the pseudogene TRBV3-2) with TRBJ1-3; 7 bases are shared with TRBD1. The CDR3 consists of 16 residues. The junction had 4 bases not matched to a gene; V was cut back by 0 bases and J by 2 bases. CDR1 is LGHDT and CDR2 is YNNKEL in the germline V gene (reference sequence). CDR3 coding DNA: TGTGCCAGCAGCCAAGATCTGACAGGGACTGGAAACACCATATATTTT. Residues: CASSQDLTGTGNTIYF.

V is TRBV21-1 and J is TRBJ2-7; TRBD2 is the table's D call, not checked against the DNA. TRBV21-1 is listed as a pseudogene. There are 14 residues in the CDR3. Here the CDR3 reads CASSNKRDTYEQYV. CDR3 in DNA: TGTGCCAGCAGCAATAAGCGGGATACTTACGAGCAGTACGTC.

V is TRBV29-1 and J is TRBJ1-1, with unresolved D. The V and J ends lost 4 bases and 0 bases respectively, with 15 bases between them. The CDR3 consists of 15 residues. CDR1 and CDR2 (germline): SQVTM, ANQGSEA. The CDR3 is CSVVAVGWMNTEAFF. CDR3 bases: TGCAGCGTTGTCGCGGTGGGCTGGATGAACACTGAAGCTTTCTTT.

The chain links TRBV5-4 to TRBJ2-5; 9 bases map to TRBD2. V shed 2 bases and J 5 bases; nucleotides not matched to a gene: 7. CDR3 size: 15 residues. Germline V gene lookup returns CDR1 SGHNT and CDR2 YYREEE (reference sequence). The CDR3 loop reads CASSFGGRGQETQYF. The CDR3 coding sequence is TGTGCCAGCAGCTTCGGCGGGAGGGGTCAGGAGACCCAGTACTTC.

The chain recombines TRBV7-2 with TRBJ1-4; D remains ambiguous. CDR1 is SGHTA, CDR2 FQGNSA, per germline. The CDR3 runs to 13 residues. V was trimmed by 5 bases and J by 7 bases, leaving 11 bases between them. This CDR3 reads CASSPDPFEKLFF. The CDR3 DNA sequence: TGTGCCAGCAGCCCGGACCCCTTTGAAAAACTGTTTTTT. The whole variable domain, remainder taken from reference TRBV7-2 and TRBJ1-4, is GAGVSQSPSNKVTEKGKDVELRCDPISGHTALYWYRQSLGQGLEFLIYFQGNSAPDKSGLPSDRFSAERTGGSVSTLTIQRTQQEDSAVYLCASSPDPFEKLFFGSGTQLSVL.

The chain combines TRBV7-9 with TRBJ1-2; tentative D call: TRBD1 (5 bases). This CDR3 region has 12 residues. V was shortened by 5 bases and J by 8 bases, with 12 bases between the two germline ends. Germline V gene data show CDR1 as SEHNR and CDR2 as FQNEAQ (reference sequence). CDR3 loop: CASSRDHRGYTF. The CDR3 nucleotides read TGTGCCAGCAGCCGGGACCATCGGGGCTACACCTTC.

This clone has just a few counts. The rearrangement uses TRBV4-2 and TRBJ1-2; D perhaps matches TRBD1 (6 bases). Germline CDR1 is LGHNA and CDR2 is YNFKEQ. The CDR3 has 15 residues. V was pared by 4 bases and J by 2 bases, with 14 bases between. The CDR3 protein is CASSPSGTSNYGYTF. In DNA, the CDR3 is TGTGCCAGCAGCCCGTCCGGGACATCAAACTATGGCTACACCTTC.

The chain joins TRBV18 to TRBJ2-1, with TRBD2 matching 8 bases. Germline CDR1 and CDR2: KGHSH and LQKENI. The CDR3 totals 16 residues. V gave up 1 base and J gave up 6 bases; unmatched junction bases: 8. CDR3 DNA sequence: TGTGCCAGCTCACCACGGGCACTAGCGGATAGCAATGAGCAGTTCTTC. Encoded protein: CASSPRALADSNEQFF.

The sample holds a few counts of this clone. The DNA of the CDR3 is TGTGCCAGCAGCCCCGGACGGAGCACAGATACGCAGTATTTT. Protein sequence: CASSPGRSTDTQYF. The chain uses TRBV7-2 and TRBJ2-3; D uncertain. Germline-derived CDR1 and CDR2 are SGHTA and FQGNSA. The V gene lost 5 bases and the J gene lost 0 bases, with 9 bases spanning the gap. This CDR3 is built from 14 residues.

The chain carries TRBV7-2 and TRBJ2-3, with D possibly being TRBD2 (6 bases). Trimming stripped 4 bases from V and 1 base from J, with 15 bases between. The CDR3 is 16 amino acids. Germline values: CDR1 SGHTA, CDR2 FQGNSA. The CDR3 nucleotides are TGTGCCAGCAGCTCCGGGCCGGGAGCCGGCACAGATACGCAGTATTTT. Translated: CASSSGPGAGTDTQYF.

J is TRBJ1-1 and V is TRBV4-3; D call uncertain. The CDR3 runs to 12 residues. Germline CDR1 and CDR2: LGHNA and YSLEER. Trimming pared 0 bases from V and 11 bases from J, leaving 10 bases between. CDR3: CASSQDDREAFF. Written as DNA, the CDR3 is TGCGCCAGCAGCCAAGATGATCGTGAGGCTTTCTTT.

The CDR3 DNA reads TGTGCCAGCTCACGGGCGGCTAGCGGGAGCTCCGAGCAGTACTTC. It specifies CASSRAASGSSEQYF. The genes are TRBV18 and TRBJ2-7; TRBD2 matches 10 bases. Germline CDR1 reads KGHSH; CDR2 reads LQKENI. The CDR3 consists of 15 residues. V trimming: 4 bases; J trimming: 6 bases; junction bases outside the gene matches: 9.

V usage is TRBV5-5 and J usage is TRBJ2-7; the D gene could be TRBD1 or TRBD2 (5 bases each). This CDR3 has 14 amino acids. Germline V gene data show CDR1 as SGHKS and CDR2 as YYEKEE (reference sequence). V lost 0 bases and J lost 3, with 10 bases in between. CDR3 DNA sequence: TGTGCCAGCAGCTTGGTTTTTGGGGGCTACGAGCAGTACTTC. This encodes CASSLVFGGYEQYF.

Only one count was recorded for this clone. The gene calls are TRBV7-8 and TRBJ1-2, with 12 bases fitting TRBD1. Germline V gene sequence: CDR1 SGHVS, CDR2 FQNEAQ. This CDR3 has 16 amino acids. J lost 3 bases, V lost 5 bases, and 7 bases had no gene match. CDR3 protein: CASSRRDRGLDYGYTF. The CDR3, as DNA: TGTGCCAGCAGCCGTCGGGACAGGGGGCTGGACTATGGCTACACCTTC.

This chain joins TRBV4-3 and TRBJ1-1, with D possibly matching TRBD1 (5 bases). Germline V gives CDR1 LGHNA, CDR2 YSLEER. The CDR3 runs to 13 residues. Trimming left V 5 bases short and J 6 bases short, with 13 bases between. The CDR3 reads CASSGQGGSEAFF. CDR3 sequence (DNA): TGCGCCAGCAGCGGGCAGGGAGGGTCTGAAGCTTTCTTT.

The rearrangement links TRBV3-1 (or the pseudogene TRBV3-2) to TRBJ2-7, with D perhaps assigned TRBD1 or TRBD2 (5 bases each). V shed 2 bases and J shed 4 bases, with 12 bases lying between them. Per germline, CDR1 LGHDT and CDR2 YNNKEL (reference sequence). The CDR3 consists of 14 residues. This chain's CDR3 is CASSQNPREYEQYV. The CDR3 DNA follows: TGTGCCAGCAGCCAAAATCCCAGGGAGTACGAGCAGTACGTC.

CDR3 DNA: TGTGCCAGCAGGCCCTTCTTAGCCAAAAACATTCAGTACTTC. Translating gives CASRPFLAKNIQYF. This sequence joins TRBV27 and TRBJ2-4; no definite D call. CDR1 MNHEY and CDR2 SMNVEV come from the germline V gene (reference sequence). This CDR3 is 14 amino acids long. V lost 6 bases to trimming and J lost 0 bases, with 9 bases between them.

This chain joins TRBV5-1 and TRBJ1-5; 11 bases line up with TRBD1. The CDR3 spans 16 residues. The ends lost 4 bases at V and 1 base at J; junction bases unmatched: 4. Germline assignment: CDR1 SGHRS and CDR2 YFSETQ. CDR3: CASSLGTGGSNQPQHF. The CDR3 DNA is TGCGCCAGCAGCCTAGGGACAGGGGGGAGCAATCAGCCCCAGCATTTT.

The J gene is TRBJ1-2, the V gene TRBV7-2, with TRBD1 identical over 9 bases. The germline V gene encodes CDR1 SGHTA and CDR2 FQGNSA. This CDR3 contains 13 residues. The trim removed 5 bases at V and 8 bases at J, leaving 6 bases unmatched. CDR3 protein: CASSVQGAWGYTF. CDR3 coding DNA: TGTGCCAGCAGCGTACAGGGGGCCTGGGGCTACACCTTC.

The chain joins TRBV4-1 to TRBJ1-2; 12 bases are shared with TRBD1. Germline V gives CDR1 MGHRA, CDR2 YSYEKL. The CDR3 sequence is 17 residues long. V shed 0 bases, J shed 7 bases, and the junction held 9 bases outside the gene matches. The CDR3 is CASSQDLGTGGASGYTF. In nucleotides, the CDR3 is TGCGCCAGCAGCCAAGATCTGGGGACAGGGGGCGCCAGTGGCTACACCTTC.

This clone was detected a few times. The V call is TRBV5-1, the J call TRBJ2-1, with D perhaps TRBD2 (5 bases). Trimming removed 1 base from V and 0 bases from J, with 8 bases in between. Germline CDR1 and CDR2: SGHRS and YFSETQ. This CDR3 is 15 amino acids long. CDR3 sequence (DNA): TGCGCCAGCAGCTTGAGCGGTAGCTCCTACAATGAGCAGTTCTTC. This sequence encodes CASSLSGSSYNEQFF.